A single sample is the source of the 17 T cell receptor beta chains below, sequenced in a study of post-analysis software for immune sequencing data. Study-level findings and limits: About 5 TRBV segments occurring more often in patients than controls included TRBV5-6, TRBV5-1 and TRBV20-1.

Unique molecular identifiers had been added to the TCR beta cDNA libraries. TCRdb processed the PCR reads anew with MiXCR; each CDR3 protein has one entry. The sample has hundreds of thousands of distinct CDR3 sequences; approximately 38% are singletons. Their cognate antigens are unknown. The sequenced sample was blood. All receptors derive from a girl aged 5-17 years with multiple sclerosis.

This clonotype was counted ten times or more. The chain carries TRBV5-1 and TRBJ1-2; D unclear. The V end was cut by 4 bases, the J end by 10 bases, with 14 bases between. CDR1 SGHRS and CDR2 YFSETQ come from the germline V gene. The CDR3 has 12 residues. The DNA of the CDR3 is TGCGCCAGCAGCGTGGACGGAAAAGACTACACCTTC. Protein sequence: CASSVDGKDYTF. The whole variable domain, filled in from reference TRBV5-1 and TRBJ1-2, reads KAGVTQTPRYLIKTRGQQVTLSCSPISGHRSVSWYQQTPGQGLQFLFEYFSETQRNKGNFPGRFSGRQFSNSRSEMNVSTLELGDSALYLCASSVDGKDYTFGSGTRLTVV.

V is TRBV20-1 and J is TRBJ2-7, with D possibly being TRBD1 (8 bases). V was shortened by 5 bases and J by 4 bases, with 24 bases between the two germline ends. Germline assignment: CDR1 DFQATT and CDR2 SNEGSKA (reference sequence). This CDR3 is built from 16 residues. The CDR3 protein is CSALGRAETGAYEQYF. The CDR3 nucleotides read TGCAGTGCTTTGGGGAGGGCGGAGACAGGGGCTTACGAGCAGTACTTC.

The chain combines TRBV10-3 with TRBJ1-1, with a weak D call TRBD1 (6 bases). There are 13 residues in the CDR3. V dropped 6 bases and J dropped 8 bases, with 16 bases sitting between them. The V gene's germline CDR1 is ENHRY and CDR2 SYGVKD. The CDR3 reads CAIRGAGVPEAFF. The CDR3 region has the DNA TGTGCCATCAGAGGGGCAGGGGTTCCCGAAGCTTTCTTT.

This clonotype was counted between two and nine times. The V and J genes are TRBV20-1 and TRBJ1-1; perhaps TRBD1 as D (5 bases). Germline CDR1 is DFQATT and CDR2 is SNEGSKA (reference sequence). There are 12 residues in the CDR3. V was shortened by 0 bases and J by 11 bases, with 13 bases between the two germline ends. CDR3 sequence reads: CSAREVYRRAFF. The CDR3 nucleotides read TGCAGTGCTAGAGAAGTATACAGGCGGGCTTTCTTT.

V is TRBV12-3 or TRBV12-4 and J is TRBJ1-2, with 8 bases fitting TRBD1. Trimming cost V 5 bases and J 9 bases; bases outside gene matches: 8. This CDR3 region has 13 residues. The DNA of the CDR3 is TGTGCCAGCAGTGCGGACAGGGCTTTGAGCTACACCTTC. Translation: CASSADRALSYTF.

This clonotype was detected only a few times. The chain combines TRBV29-1 with TRBJ2-5; maybe TRBD2 (5 bases). The ends were cut back, 5 bases at V and 2 bases at J, with 15 bases in the middle. Germline lookup yields CDR1 SQVTM and CDR2 ANQGSEA. The CDR3 length is 14 residues. The CDR3 DNA reads as TGCAGCGTTCTTTCGCTAAGCGGACAAGAGACCCAGTACTTC. It is translated as CSVLSLSGQETQYF.

This chain links TRBV29-1 with TRBJ1-1; tentatively, D is TRBD1 (6 bases). Trimming took 6 bases from V and 1 from J, leaving 12 bases between them. Germline loops: CDR1 SQVTM, CDR2 ANQGSEA. This CDR3 is 13 amino acids long. The CDR3 nucleotides read TGCAGCGTGCGGACAGCGACGAACACTGAAGCTTTCTTT. Its protein is CSVRTATNTEAFF.

The chain has TRBV5-1 and TRBJ2-7; D uncertain. The germline CDR1 and CDR2 sequences are SGHRS and YFSETQ. Trimming shortened V by 1 base and J by 7 bases, and 18 bases separated the two germline ends. The CDR3 extends over 15 amino acids. CDR3 nucleotide sequence: TGCGCCAGCAGCTTGCAAGAGATCCCGATTGGGGAGCAGTACTTC. This encodes CASSLQEIPIGEQYF.

CDR3 in amino acids: CASSEVVGHTEAFF. In DNA form, the CDR3 reads TGTGCCAGCAGCGAGGTTGTGGGGCACACTGAAGCTTTCTTT. The chain couples TRBV7-9 to TRBJ1-1; D might be TRBD1 (5 bases). V was cut by 5 bases and J by 3 bases, with 13 bases left in between. The CDR3 is 14 residues long. Germline V gene lookup returns CDR1 SEHNR and CDR2 FQNEAQ (reference sequence).

The chain is built from TRBV29-1 and TRBJ2-1; 8 positions match TRBD1. Germline values: CDR1 SQVTM, CDR2 ANQGSEA. V trimming: 7 bases; J trimming: 8 bases; junction bases outside the gene matches: 16. The CDR3 totals 15 residues. CDR3 in amino acids: CSALSDREFSDEQFF. CDR3 nucleotide sequence: TGCAGCGCTCTATCGGACAGGGAGTTTAGTGATGAGCAGTTCTTC.

This clonotype came up a few times. This rearrangement joins TRBV5-1 to TRBJ2-1, with D uncertain. The CDR3 loop spans 17 amino acids. The V and J ends lost 0 bases and 2 bases respectively, with 15 bases between them. Germline lookup yields CDR1 SGHRS and CDR2 YFSETQ. The CDR3 is CASSLVLGPEPYNEQFF. The CDR3 nucleotides are TGCGCCAGCAGCTTGGTTCTAGGCCCGGAGCCCTACAATGAGCAGTTCTTC.

This rearrangement joins TRBV27 to TRBJ2-1, with 7 bases identical to TRBD1. J was trimmed by 10 bases and V by 5 bases; bases with no gene match: 5. Germline V lookup: CDR1 MNHEY, CDR2 SMNVEV (reference sequence). The CDR3 loop spans 12 amino acids. As DNA, the CDR3 is TGTGCCAGCAGTCAAGTGACAGGGGAGCAGTTCTTC. Its translation is CASSQVTGEQFF.

The DNA of the CDR3 is TGTGCCAGCAGTCCTCCCGCCAAAACCAGCTCCTACGAGCAGTACTTC. It is translated as CASSPPAKTSSYEQYF. The chain links TRBV11-2 to TRBJ2-7; D is uncertain. CDR1 and CDR2 (germline): SGHAT, FQNNGV. Deletions cut 6 bases from V and 0 bases from J, with 18 bases between. This CDR3 is 16 amino acids long. The variable domain in full, with the rest retrieved from reference TRBV11-2 and TRBJ2-7, is EAGVAQSPRYKIIEKRQSVAFWCNPISGHATLYWYQQILGQGPKLLIQFQNNGVVDDSQLPKDRFSAERLKGVDSTLKIQPAKLEDSAVYLCASSPPAKTSSYEQYFGPGTRLTVT.

The chain couples TRBV10-2 to TRBJ2-1; D remains unclear. The V gene's germline CDR1 is WSHSY and CDR2 SAAADI. CDR3 length: 14 residues. Between the trimmed V and J ends, which lost 0 bases and 5 bases, there was a span of 8 bases. CDR3 sequence reads: CASSESIKHNEQFF. In DNA, the CDR3 is TGCGCCAGCAGTGAGTCGATAAAGCACAATGAGCAGTTCTTC.

This chain uses TRBV29-1 with TRBJ1-1, with D uncertain. Trimming took 1 base from V and 6 from J, leaving 6 bases between them. Germline V gene lookup returns CDR1 SQVTM and CDR2 ANQGSEA. The CDR3 is 11 residues long. CDR3 DNA sequence: TGCAGCGTTGAAGGCGCTCCTGAAGCTTTCTTT. Translating it yields CSVEGAPEAFF.

This clonotype was picked up a small number of times. This chain joins TRBV5-1 and TRBJ2-5; D remains unclear. TRBJ2-7 matches the DNA end more closely, so the J call is doubtful. This CDR3 has 15 amino acids. Per the germline V gene, CDR1 is SGHRS and CDR2 is YFSETQ. The chain's CDR3 is CASSFSNRQIYEQYF. The CDR3 bases are TGCGCCAGCAGCTTTTCCAACCGACAAATCTACGAGCAGTACTTC.

The gene calls are TRBV5-6 and TRBJ1-4; D ambiguous. V was trimmed by 5 bases and J by 8 bases, leaving 13 bases between them. Germline V lookup: CDR1 SGHDT, CDR2 YYEEEE. The CDR3 length is 13 residues. The CDR3 sequence is CASRPRAREKLFF. CDR3 in DNA: TGTGCCAGCAGACCTCGGGCGAGGGAAAAACTGTTTTTT.